This TCR beta chain was documented in a study of shared clonotypes between healthy human individuals. TCRdb's table, derived via immunoSEQ multiplex PCR, lists solely in-frame clones and lacks some. The sample holds millions of clones, approximately 92% seen once. Looked up from germline, CDR1 is SGHAT and CDR2 is FQNNGV. V was pared by 7 bases and J by 5 bases, with 20 bases between. The CDR3 sequence is 15 residues long. Comments on this clone: Its antigen is currently unknown.

Findings and caveats of the study: Among several donors, approximately 5% of naive CD4 clonotypes were found in common.

Everyone who donated was a Caucasian adult who lived in Nashville, Tennessee. The TCR originated in a man younger than 35 in good health. The source material was naive CD4+ T cells sorted from blood. This sample's subset: CD45RA+ positively selected. This chain connects TRBV11-2 to TRBJ2-5; TRBD1 might be the D (6 bases). The CDR3 is CASTLRGSQGETQYF. The CDR3 region has the DNA TGTGCCAGCACCCTTAGGGGGAGCCAGGGGGAGACCCAGTACTTC.